Reported below is one TCR beta chain. Its specificity is not known. This CDR3 has 15 residues. The V and J ends lost 0 bases and 5 bases respectively, with 12 bases between them. CDR1 is SGDLS and CDR2 is YYNGEE in the germline V gene. Original analysis: Junction-only sequences produced by ImmunoSEQ had no quality scores, so filtering differed. The table came from immunoSEQ multiplex PCR; TCRdb's copy has only in-frame clones and leaves some out. The V and J calls and clone size are taken from that table; D and trimming were inferred from the DNA. The sample has roughly 2.2 million clones; 93% are singletons. The sample comes from a study of shared clonotypes between healthy human individuals. General study findings and limits: Among several donors, roughly 5% of naive CD4 clonotypes were found in common.

The chain recombines TRBV9 with TRBJ2-1; D remains ambiguous. The sequence derives from a man aged 18 to 29 in good health. Some clones in this sample may be carry-over from other donors' samples. The sample taken for sequencing was naive CD4+ T cells from PBMCs. The sample's subset: CD45RA+ positively selected. The CDR3: CASSVAFGPNNEQFF. As DNA, the CDR3 is TGTGCCAGCAGCGTAGCGTTTGGGCCGAACAATGAGCAGTTCTTC.